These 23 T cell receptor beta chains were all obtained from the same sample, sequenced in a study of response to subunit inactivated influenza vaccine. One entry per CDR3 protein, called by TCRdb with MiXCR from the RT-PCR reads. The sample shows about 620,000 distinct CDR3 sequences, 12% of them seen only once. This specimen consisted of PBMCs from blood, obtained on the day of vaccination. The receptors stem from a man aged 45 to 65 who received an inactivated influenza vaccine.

CDR3 protein: CASSPSRTSASGANVLTF. The DNA of the CDR3 is TGTGCCAGCAGCCCGTCCCGGACTAGCGCCTCTGGGGCCAACGTCCTGACTTTC. This chain uses TRBV11-2 with TRBJ2-6, with 9 bases aligning to TRBD2. This CDR3 has 18 amino acids. Germline V gene sequence: CDR1 SGHAT, CDR2 FQNNGV. The junction had 8 bases not matched to a gene; V was cut back by 5 bases and J by 0 bases.

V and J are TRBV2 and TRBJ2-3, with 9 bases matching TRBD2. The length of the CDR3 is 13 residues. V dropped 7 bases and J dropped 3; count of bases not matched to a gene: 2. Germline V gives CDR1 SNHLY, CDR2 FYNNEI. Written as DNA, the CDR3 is TGTGCCAGCAAGAGCGGGGGGACAGATACGCAGTATTTT. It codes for CASKSGGTDTQYF.

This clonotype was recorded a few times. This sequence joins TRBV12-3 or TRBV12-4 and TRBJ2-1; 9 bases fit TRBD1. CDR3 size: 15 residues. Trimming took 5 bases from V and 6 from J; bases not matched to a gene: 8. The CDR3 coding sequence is TGTGCCAGCAGTCTACCCACAGGGGGCTCCAATGAGCAGTTCTTC. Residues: CASSLPTGGSNEQFF.

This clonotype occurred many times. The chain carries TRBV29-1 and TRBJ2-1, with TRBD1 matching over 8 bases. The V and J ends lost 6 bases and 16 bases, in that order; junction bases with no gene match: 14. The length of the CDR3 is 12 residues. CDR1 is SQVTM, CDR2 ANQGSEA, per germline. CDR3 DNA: TGCAGCGTCAACGCTGGACAGGGTCTTATATTCTTC. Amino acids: CSVNAGQGLIFF.

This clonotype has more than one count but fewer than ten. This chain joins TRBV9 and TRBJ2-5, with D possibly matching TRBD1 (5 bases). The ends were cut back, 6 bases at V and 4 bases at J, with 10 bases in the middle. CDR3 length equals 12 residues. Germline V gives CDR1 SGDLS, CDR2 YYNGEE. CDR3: CASIGVTETQYF. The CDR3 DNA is TGTGCCAGCATAGGGGTTACAGAGACCCAGTACTTC.

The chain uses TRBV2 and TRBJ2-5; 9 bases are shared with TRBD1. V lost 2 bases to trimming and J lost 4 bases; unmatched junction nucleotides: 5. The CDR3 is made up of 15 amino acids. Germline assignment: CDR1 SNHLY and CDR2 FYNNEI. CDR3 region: CASSESGTGLETQYF. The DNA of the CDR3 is TGTGCCAGCAGTGAAAGCGGGACAGGGCTAGAGACCCAGTACTTC.

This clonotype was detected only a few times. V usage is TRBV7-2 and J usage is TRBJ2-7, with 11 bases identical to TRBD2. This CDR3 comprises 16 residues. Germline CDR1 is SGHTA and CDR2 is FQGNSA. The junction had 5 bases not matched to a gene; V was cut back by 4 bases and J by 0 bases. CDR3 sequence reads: CASSYNSGGASYEQYF. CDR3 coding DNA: TGTGCCAGCAGCTATAATAGCGGGGGGGCCTCCTACGAGCAGTACTTC.

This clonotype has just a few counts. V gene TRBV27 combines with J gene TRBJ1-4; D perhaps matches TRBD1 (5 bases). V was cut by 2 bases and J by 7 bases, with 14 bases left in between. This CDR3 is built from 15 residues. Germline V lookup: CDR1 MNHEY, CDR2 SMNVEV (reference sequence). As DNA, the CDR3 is TGTGCCAGCAGTTTAGTTAGGGGCGGTGGTGAAAAACTGTTTTTT. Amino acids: CASSLVRGGGEKLFF.

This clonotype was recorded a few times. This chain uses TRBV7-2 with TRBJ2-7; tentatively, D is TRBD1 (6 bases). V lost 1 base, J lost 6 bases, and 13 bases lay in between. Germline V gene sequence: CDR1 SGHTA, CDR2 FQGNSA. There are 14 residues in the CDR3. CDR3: CASSLGSTGSEQYF. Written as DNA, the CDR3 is TGTGCCAGCAGCTTAGGCTCCACAGGGTCCGAGCAGTACTTC.

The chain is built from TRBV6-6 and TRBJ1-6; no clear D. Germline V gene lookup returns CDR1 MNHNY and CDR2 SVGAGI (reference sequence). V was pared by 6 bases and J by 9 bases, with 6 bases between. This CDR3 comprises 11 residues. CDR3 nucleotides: TGTGCCAGCAGGGGTGGTTCACCCCTCCACTTT. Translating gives CASRGGSPLHF.

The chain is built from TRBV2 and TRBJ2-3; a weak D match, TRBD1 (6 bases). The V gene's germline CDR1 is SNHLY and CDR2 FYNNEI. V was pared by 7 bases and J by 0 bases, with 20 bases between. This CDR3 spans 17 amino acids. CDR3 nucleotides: TGTGCCAGCAACCCTCCCTTGGGGGCGCCGAGCACAGATACGCAGTATTTT. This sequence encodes CASNPPLGAPSTDTQYF.

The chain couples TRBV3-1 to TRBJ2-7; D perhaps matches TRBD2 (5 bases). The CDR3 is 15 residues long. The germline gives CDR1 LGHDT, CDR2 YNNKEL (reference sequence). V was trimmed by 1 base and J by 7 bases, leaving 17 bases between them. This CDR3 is CASSQVLSSGFEQYF. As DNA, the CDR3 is TGTGCCAGCAGCCAAGTCCTGTCCTCGGGATTTGAGCAGTACTTC.

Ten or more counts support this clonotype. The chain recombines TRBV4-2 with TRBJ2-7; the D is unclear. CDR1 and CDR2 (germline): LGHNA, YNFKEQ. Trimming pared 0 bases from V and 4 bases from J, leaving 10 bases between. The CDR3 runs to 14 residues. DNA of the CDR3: TGTGCCAGCAGCCAAGATAAGGTCTTATACGAGCAGTACTTC. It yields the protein CASSQDKVLYEQYF.

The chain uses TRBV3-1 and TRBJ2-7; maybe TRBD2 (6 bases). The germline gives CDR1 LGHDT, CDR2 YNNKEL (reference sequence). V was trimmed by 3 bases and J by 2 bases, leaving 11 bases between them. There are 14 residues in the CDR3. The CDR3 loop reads CASSHGGTAYEQYF. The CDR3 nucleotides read TGTGCCAGCAGCCACGGGGGTACAGCCTACGAGCAGTACTTC.

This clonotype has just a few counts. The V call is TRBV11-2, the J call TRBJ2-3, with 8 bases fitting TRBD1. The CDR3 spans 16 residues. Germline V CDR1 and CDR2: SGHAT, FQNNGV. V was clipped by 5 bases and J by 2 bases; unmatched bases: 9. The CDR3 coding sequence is TGTGCCAGCAGCCTCCTAGCAGGGGGCTTCACAGATACGCAGTATTTT. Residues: CASSLLAGGFTDTQYF. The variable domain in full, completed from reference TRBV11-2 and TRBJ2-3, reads EAGVAQSPRYKIIEKRQSVAFWCNPISGHATLYWYQQILGQGPKLLIQFQNNGVVDDSQLPKDRFSAERLKGVDSTLKIQPAKLEDSAVYLCASSLLAGGFTDTQYFGPGTRLTVL.

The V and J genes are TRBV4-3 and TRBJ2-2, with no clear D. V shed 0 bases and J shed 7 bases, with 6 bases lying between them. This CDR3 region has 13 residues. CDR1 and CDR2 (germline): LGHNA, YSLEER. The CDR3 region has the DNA TGCGCCAGCAGCCAAGACAGCCGCGGGGAGCTGTTTTTT. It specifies CASSQDSRGELFF.

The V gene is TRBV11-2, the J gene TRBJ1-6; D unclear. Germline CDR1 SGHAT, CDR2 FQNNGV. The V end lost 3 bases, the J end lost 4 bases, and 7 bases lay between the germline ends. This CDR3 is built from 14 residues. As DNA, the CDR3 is TGTGCCAGCAGCTTGACGCCATATAATTCACCCCTCCACTTT. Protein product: CASSLTPYNSPLHF.

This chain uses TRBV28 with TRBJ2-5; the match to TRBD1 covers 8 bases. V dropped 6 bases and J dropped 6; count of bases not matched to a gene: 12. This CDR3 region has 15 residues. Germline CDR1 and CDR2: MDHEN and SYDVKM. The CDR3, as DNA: TGTGCCAGCAGCCCGGACAGGGCGATTATGAAGACCCAGTACTTC. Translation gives CASSPDRAIMKTQYF.

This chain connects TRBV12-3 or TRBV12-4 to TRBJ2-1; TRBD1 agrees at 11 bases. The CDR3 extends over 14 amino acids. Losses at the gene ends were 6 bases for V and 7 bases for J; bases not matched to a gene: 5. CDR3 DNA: TGTGCCAGCAGCTCGGGACAGGGGGGGAATGAGCAGTTCTTC. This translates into CASSSGQGGNEQFF.

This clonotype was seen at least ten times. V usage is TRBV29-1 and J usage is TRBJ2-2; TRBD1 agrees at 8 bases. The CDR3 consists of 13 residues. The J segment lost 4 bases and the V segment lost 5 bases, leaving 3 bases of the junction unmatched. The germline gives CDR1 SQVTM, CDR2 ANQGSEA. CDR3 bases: TGCAGCGTTACCACAGGGGGCACCGGGGAGCTGTTTTTT. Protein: CSVTTGGTGELFF.

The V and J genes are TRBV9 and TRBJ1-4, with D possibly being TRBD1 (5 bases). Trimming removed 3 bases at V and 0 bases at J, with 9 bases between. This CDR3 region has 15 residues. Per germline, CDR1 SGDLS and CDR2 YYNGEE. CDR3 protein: CASSADSATNEKLFF. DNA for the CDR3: TGTGCCAGCAGCGCCGACAGTGCAACTAATGAAAAACTGTTTTTT.

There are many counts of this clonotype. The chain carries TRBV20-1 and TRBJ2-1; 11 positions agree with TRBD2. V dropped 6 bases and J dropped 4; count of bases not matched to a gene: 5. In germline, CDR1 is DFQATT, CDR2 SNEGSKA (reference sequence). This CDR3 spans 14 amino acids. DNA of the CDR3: TGCAGTGCAAGACTAGCGGGGCCATACAATGAGCAGTTCTTC. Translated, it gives CSARLAGPYNEQFF.

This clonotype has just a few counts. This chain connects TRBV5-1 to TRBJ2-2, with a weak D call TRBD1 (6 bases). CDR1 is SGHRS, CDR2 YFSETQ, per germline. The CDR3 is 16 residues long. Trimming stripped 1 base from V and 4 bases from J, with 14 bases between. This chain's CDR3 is CASSLKAGAGTGELFF. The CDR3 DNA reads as TGCGCCAGCAGCTTGAAAGCAGGGGCGGGCACCGGGGAGCTGTTTTTT.